This is a list of T cell receptor beta chains from one sample in a study of CXCR3-negative and CXCR3-positive naive CD8 T cells. Each CDR3 protein gets one entry in TCRdb, which reprocessed the 5' RACE reads and gives no DNA. This repertoire comprises about 98,000 distinct CDR3 sequences; its ten largest clones make up roughly 1.1%. Sequenced material: naive CXCR3+ CD8+ T cells from blood. Receptors originate from a human donor in good health. Some clones in this sample may be carry-over from other donors' samples. The CDR3 runs from the conserved cysteine through the conserved F or W. The order of the fields is J gene, V gene, CDR3 protein.

>TRBJ2-5|TRBV13
CASLSVQGAQETQYF
>TRBJ2-7|TRBV7-9
CASSATYEQYF
>TRBJ1-2|TRBV25-1
CASSELGLDYGYTF
>TRBJ2-7|TRBV20-1
CSAEGGESSYEQYF
>TRBJ1-2|TRBV14
CASSQKFRQGATGGYTF
>TRBJ2-1|TRBV29-1
CSVEDQSGEQFF
>TRBJ2-5|TRBV28
CASSQYQETQYF
>TRBJ1-4|TRBV7-2
CASSFTGATNEKLFF
>TRBJ2-2|TRBV10-3
CAISPATRADGELFF
>TRBJ2-5|TRBV9
CASSVAQGALETQYF
>TRBJ2-5|TRBV7-6
CASSFYEETQYF
>TRBJ2-7|TRBV12-5
CASAPGPAYEQYF
>TRBJ2-4|TRBV29-1
CSVIQGNIQYF
>TRBJ2-1|TRBV7-2
CASSLGVWDEQFF
>TRBJ2-7|TRBV28
CASSLGQGETYEQYF
>TRBJ1-4|TRBV29-1
CSVQNPGGSGEKLFF
>TRBJ1-2|TRBV4-3
CASSRTGLDGYTF
>TRBJ2-1|TRBV27
CASRAGYNEQFF
>TRBJ1-2|TRBV27
CASSLSGANNYGYTF
>TRBJ2-3|TRBV28
CASSPPLPGARTDTQYF
>TRBJ2-7|TRBV23-1
CASSHPECLSYEQYF
>TRBJ2-7|TRBV7-9
CASSLVFDSSYEQYF
>TRBJ2-7|TRBV20-1
CSATGDSSSYEQYF
>TRBJ1-1|TRBV15
CATSRDSSIYEAFF
>TRBJ2-7|TRBV7-2
CASSLWSSGVLTYEQYF